In its sample, the clone carrying this T cell receptor beta chain was seen a few times. The target antigen is unknown. These data belong to a study of molecular identifiers for immune sequencing clone quantification. Regarding the study as a whole: More than 99% of effector molecules, versus under 1% of naive-cell molecules, belonged to clones above 20 RNA copies.

Libraries from naive CD8 cells were generated from roughly 18,000 to 920,000 sorted cells (with 10%, 30% or 50% RNA). Sorted naive CD8 T cells were those defined as CD8+CD4-CCR7+CD45RA+. Via MiXCR, TCRdb re-called the PCR reads, giving one row per CDR3 protein. The table shows some 580,000 distinct CDR3 sequences, with around 25% occurring only once. Trimming cost V 6 bases and J 2 bases; bases outside gene matches: 13. CDR1 is LGHNA and CDR2 is YSLEER in the germline V gene. CDR3 length: 17 amino acids. The sample was naive CD8+ T cells from blood, with Jurkat cell RNA spiked in. The subset denotes: FACS-sorted CD8+CD4-CCR7+CD45RA+ naive T cells. This chain links TRBV4-3 with TRBJ2-3; 8 nucleotides agree with TRBD2. The receptor comes from a human donor in good health. Some libraries in this study had Jurkat cell RNA spiked in. The CDR3 DNA is TGCGCCAGCAGTCCAAGTCCACTACTAGCGGTCACAGATACGCAGTATTTT. It translates to CASSPSPLLAVTDTQYF.